The clone carrying this T cell receptor (beta chain) was found once. The antigen remains undetermined. In the naive CD8 group, cells lacked CD45RO and were positively selected for CCR7, so terminally differentiated effector memory CD45RA+ cells were left out. The data were taken from a study of shared clonotypes between healthy human individuals. About the research overall: For every donor, three CD4 naive, three CD4 memory, two CD8 naive and one CD8 memory plates were used.

CDR3 length: 17 amino acids. The junction had 8 bases not matched to a gene; V was cut back by 0 bases and J by 5 bases. Per the germline V gene, CDR1 is SGHTS and CDR2 is YDEGEE. Sorted-subset replicate PCR reactions were performed with roughly 200 ng DNA, corresponding to 30,000 or so T cell genomes. The repertoire was sequenced with immunoSEQ multiplex PCR; TCRdb's copy has only in-frame clones and lacks some. This table holds over 2,000,000 clones, 90% to 95% found once. Study results and caveats: In a few donors, around 5.5% of naive CD4 clonotypes appeared in common. Rarefaction analysis demonstrated incomplete sorted-subset sequencing notwithstanding large depth.

The sample consisted of naive CD8+ T cells from PBMCs. The receptor was derived from a man aged 18 to 29 in good health. Some clones in this sample may be carry-over from other donors' samples. The chain uses TRBV5-8 and TRBJ2-5; 12 nucleotides match TRBD2. CDR3 bases: TGTGCCAGCAGCTTGGGACTAGCGGGAGTGTCGGAGGAGACCCAGTACTTC. It encodes CASSLGLAGVSEETQYF. The variable domain in full, completed from reference TRBV5-8 and TRBJ2-5, reads EAGVTQSPTHLIKTRGQQATLRCSPISGHTSVYWYQQALGLGLQFLLWYDEGEERNRGNFPPRFSGRQFPNYSSELNVNALELEDSALYLCASSLGLAGVSEETQYFGPGTRLLVL.